This is a list of T cell receptor beta chains from one sample in a study of cytotoxic CD8 clonotypes in ibrutinib-treated CLL. Libraries were prepared by immunoSEQ multiplex PCR; TCRdb keeps only in-frame clonotypes and omits some of them. The sample shows over 200,000 clones, 75% to 80% of them seen only once. Here the sequenced sample was PBMCs, taken after 12 months of ibrutinib treatment. The receptors stem from a human donor with chronic lymphocytic leukemia. Both conserved end residues are part of each CDR3. A D gene is named only where the DNA matches it firmly. Expanded clones are given a class, and other clones once, few, many or no size at all.

d_gene	len	j_gene	abundance	v_gene	CDR3nt	CDR3aa
NA	15	TRBJ1-3	NA	TRBV5-1	TGCGCCAGCAGCTTGGGTGCGAGCTCTGGAAACACCATATATTTT	CASSLGASSGNTIYF
NA	13	TRBJ2-7	NA	TRBV6-5	TGTGCCAGCAGTACCCTTGCCGGGGTCGAGCAGTACTTC	CASSTLAGVEQYF
TRBD2	16	TRBJ2-5	NA	TRBV7-9	TGTGCCAGCAGCTTGTGGGGGACTACTCCCGGGGAGACCCAGTACTTC	CASSLWGTTPGETQYF
TRBD2	13	TRBJ2-4	NA	TRBV29-1	TGCAGCGCCTCGACTAGCGGGAGAAACATTCAGTACTTC	CSASTSGRNIQYF
NA	13	TRBJ1-2	NA	TRBV19	TGTGCCAGTAGTGCTGGACAGCTCTATGGCTACACCTTC	CASSAGQLYGYTF
TRBD1	14	TRBJ2-7	once	TRBV18	TGTGCCAGCTCACAGACAGGGTTGGTCTACGAGCAGTACTTC	CASSQTGLVYEQYF
NA	15	TRBJ2-3	NA	TRBV6-4	TGTGCCAGCAGTGAGTGGTTATCTAGCACAGATACGCAGTATTTT	CASSEWLSSTDTQYF
NA	16	TRBJ1-5	NA	TRBV11-2	TGTGCCAGCAGCCCCGGGGCATCGTTTTTTGGTCAGCCCCAGCATTTT	CASSPGASFFGQPQHF
NA	12	TRBJ1-5	few	TRBV7-8	TGTGCCAGCAGCCTCAACGGGGCGCCCCAGCATTTT	CASSLNGAPQHF
NA	17	TRBJ2-3	few	TRBV28	TGTGCCAGCACCACCCCGTTATGGGGGAGTGGGTCGGATACGCAGTATTTT	CASTTPLWGSGSDTQYF
TRBD1	15	TRBJ1-4	NA	TRBV6-5	TGTGCCAGCAGTTCCCCGGGACAGGGTAATGAAAAACTGTTTTTT	CASSSPGQGNEKLFF
NA	15	TRBJ2-1	few	TRBV7-8	TGTGCCAGCAGCTCGGAGGCTGGGACGGTCGATGAGCAGTTCTTC	CASSSEAGTVDEQFF
NA	16	TRBJ2-7	NA	TRBV21-1	TGTGCCAGCAGCAAAGAGGAGGCAGGGGGTGATTACGAGCAGTACTTC	CASSKEEAGGDYEQYF
TRBD1	13	TRBJ1-6	few	TRBV25-1	TGTGCCAGCAGTGGGACAGGTTCCTCACCCCTCCACTTT	CASSGTGSSPLHF
NA	11	TRBJ2-3	NA	TRBV23-1	TGCGCCAGCGGGCGTGGAGATACGCAGTATTTT	CASGRGDTQYF
NA	15	TRBJ2-4	NA	TRBV6-5	TGTGCCAGCAGTTACTCGCTGGGGGGTGAAAACATTCAGTACTTC	CASSYSLGGENIQYF
NA	14	TRBJ2-7	NA	TRBV10-1	TGCGCCAGCAACTTAGGGGGGGCTGACGACGAGCAGTACTTC	CASNLGGADDEQYF
TRBD1	14	TRBJ1-5	NA	TRBV2	TGTGCCAGCACCGCACAGGGGGCGGGTCAGCCCCAGCATTTT	CASTAQGAGQPQHF
NA	12	TRBJ2-2	NA	TRBV7-8	TGTGCCAGCAGCTTAGGCACCGGGGAGCTGTTTTTT	CASSLGTGELFF
NA	14	TRBJ2-7	NA	TRBV19	TGTGCCAGTAGTGCCGGCCCAGGATACTACGAGCAGTACTTC	CASSAGPGYYEQYF
NA	18	TRBJ2-1	NA	TRBV5-1	TGCGCCAGCAGCTTGCGGTCCGGGACAACCCGCTCCTACAATGAGCAGTTCTTC	CASSLRSGTTRSYNEQFF
NA	17	TRBJ1-6	NA	TRBV15	TGTGCCACCAGCAGAGGGGCGGCATCCTCCTATAATTCACCCCTCCACTTT	CATSRGAASSYNSPLHF
NA	11	TRBJ2-7	NA	TRBV20-1	TGCAGTGCTTCCGGGGCCTCTAGTTCTGGATTC	CSASGASSSGF
NA	15	TRBJ2-3	once	TRBV7-2	TGTGCCAGCAGCTTCGCGGGGTTGGGCACAGATACGCAGTATTTT	CASSFAGLGTDTQYF
NA	15	TRBJ2-1	NA	TRBV10-1	TGCGCCAGTTTGCGTGGGTTGCTGTCCTACAATGAGCAGTTCTTC	CASLRGLLSYNEQFF
NA	14	TRBJ2-3	NA	TRBV18	TGTGCCAGCTCACCCGATCCTAGCACAGATACGCAGTATTTT	CASSPDPSTDTQYF
NA	14	TRBJ1-1	NA	TRBV19	TGTGCCAGTAGTATCCGGGAGGGGATCACTGAAGCTTTCTTT	CASSIREGITEAFF
NA	14	TRBJ2-1	NA	TRBV27	TGTGCCAGCAGCATGGGGGGCTCCTACAATGAGCAGTTCTTC	CASSMGGSYNEQFF
TRBD2	16	TRBJ2-1	NA	TRBV5-1	TGCGCCAGCAGCTTGGCACCTAGCGGGGGGCGGAATGAGCAGTTCTTC	CASSLAPSGGRNEQFF
TRBD1	14	TRBJ2-5	once	TRBV4-1	TGCGCCAGCAGTGCCCCGGGTACAGGGGGGACCCAGTACTTC	CASSAPGTGGTQYF
NA	15	TRBJ1-6	NA	TRBV6-5	TGTGCCAGCAGGATATTCGCCCGGAGGGATTCACCCCTCCACTTT	CASRIFARRDSPLHF
TRBD1	17	TRBJ1-1	NA	TRBV18	TGTGCCAGCTCACCGACGGGGGGACAGGGACTCTGGGGTGAAGCTTTCTTT	CASSPTGGQGLWGEAFF
NA	13	TRBJ1-2	NA	TRBV27	TGTGCCAGCGGCCCGGGGGTGGACTATGGCTACACCTTC	CASGPGVDYGYTF
TRBD2	15	TRBJ2-1	NA	TRBV6-5	TGTGCCAGCAGCTTCGGACTAGCGGGAGTGGATGAGCAGTTCTTC	CASSFGLAGVDEQFF
NA	13	TRBJ1-5	NA	TRBV6-1	TGTGCCATAGGCGGGTTTGGCAATCAGCCCCAGCATTTT	CAIGGFGNQPQHF
NA	18	TRBJ2-6	NA	TRBV23-1	TGCGCCAGCAGTCAGCCGAGACAGTTAACCTCTGGGGCCAACGTCCTGACTTTC	CASSQPRQLTSGANVLTF
TRBD2	13	TRBJ2-3	NA	TRBV13	TGTGCCAGCAGCTCCAGACTAGCGGGCCTCGTATATTTT	CASSSRLAGLVYF
NA	14	TRBJ2-1	NA	TRBV5-1	TGCGCCAGCAGCCCAGTACAGGATTACAATGAGCAGTTCTTC	CASSPVQDYNEQFF
NA	16	TRBJ2-7	NA	TRBV7-2	TGTGCCAGCAGCCCTAACGACAGAATTTCTTCCTACGAGCAGTACTTC	CASSPNDRISSYEQYF
TRBD1	11	TRBJ1-1	NA	TRBV13	TGTGCCAGCAGCACCCGGACAGGGGGAATCTTT	CASSTRTGGIF
TRBD1	16	TRBJ2-3	NA	TRBV6-1	TGTGCCAGCAGTGCAGCGGGACAGGGGGCGAGAGATACGCAGTATTTT	CASSAAGQGARDTQYF
NA	14	TRBJ1-5	NA	TRBV28	TGTGCCAGCAGTTTGGACAGAGGCAATCAGCCCCAGCATTTT	CASSLDRGNQPQHF